This T cell receptor beta chain derives from a study of blood T cells in healthy people across ages (dated by TCRdb to between 2014 and 2017). Study-wide context: In model experiments, template switching captured roughly one uniquely barcoded TCR beta cDNA molecule for every two T cells. The study analyzed two additional independent replicas of 1 million unique cDNA reads from the same blood draw for two donors, one aged 18 to 29 and one aged 80 or older. Donors were grouped into four age groups: young (average roughly 15 years), middle-aged (39), aged (approximately 67) and long-lived (about 90). To track age-related changes in TCR beta repertoire diversity, the study relied on deep sequencing normalized with unique cDNA molecular identifiers. Donors of different ages were randomly distributed across sequencing lanes to avoid experimental bias. Summary of the overall study and its limitations: The long-lived group showed more naive CD4+ T cells, fewer expanded clones and increased TCR diversity than the aged group, suggesting age selection. Observed TCR beta diversity per million T cells fell roughly linearly with age, and a significant reduction was already apparent by age around 39. Conclusive comparison of naive and antigen-experienced compartments was prevented by the profiling of bulk unsorted PBMCs. Because the CMV infection status of the donors was unknown, age-related changes in expanded clonotypes may potentially have been confounded. Estimates of total diversity based on one million sequenced T cells were regarded as lower bounds and as underestimates. There was a strong correlation between observed TCR beta diversity and the percentage of naive T cells measured by flow cytometry.

Libraries came from 5' RACE. The listed sequencing device is Illumina HiSeq 2500. A second PCR of roughly 7 to 11 cycles was performed with a sample-barcoded 5' primer and a J-beta primer mix. Each TCR beta cDNA molecule received a unique molecular identifier from a template-switch 5' adaptor carrying 12 random nucleotides. Each sample yielded at least 2.5 million CDR3-containing paired-end reads. All of the RNA was converted into first-strand cDNA using the Mint cDNA synthesis kit, with a TRBC-specific oligonucleotide serving as the primer. Following uracil-DNA glycosylase treatment, a first 18-cycle PCR with universal primers M1SS and BC2_uni_R was performed on all cDNA. The authors' pipeline ran thus. Each sample was normalized by randomly selecting 1 million high-quality reads, each carrying a distinct molecular identifier. Reads sharing molecular identifiers were discarded rather than binned into consensus sequences. MiTCR, with a Q25 quality threshold and the strictest error-elimination algorithm, was used for CDR3 identification, clonotype clustering and error correction. A nonparametric unseen species model with Euler transformation was used to estimate lower-bound total TCR beta diversity. TCRdb's own reprocessing of the public reads used fastp at Q25 and MiXCR and kept productive beta chains. Identical CDR3 protein sequences are pooled into one entry, listed with their most common genes and DNA. The V and J calls were determined by TCRdb, not by the authors. In all, the sample holds some 1.6 million distinct CDR3 sequences, and roughly a third of those were seen once. Together, the top ten hold 11% of the sample.

Points on this clonotype: Its antigen has not been determined. A much larger clone is a single base away; this may be a read error.

The approximately 39 donors, aged about 6 to 100 years, were systemically healthy Caucasian individuals from Russia. Around 10 milliliters of peripheral blood were drawn from each donor into EDTA-treated Vacutainer tubes. Ficoll-Paque density-gradient centrifugation was used to isolate PBMCs, with at least 6 million obtained per sample. Trizol reagent was used to extract total RNA from the PBMCs, yielding at least 6 micrograms per sample. For every donor, flow cytometry on a PBMC aliquot measured the percentage of naive CD45RAhigh/CD27high T cells. CDR1 and CDR2 were assigned from the germline V gene as SGHTA and FQGNSA. There are 16 amino acids in the CDR3, from cysteine to phenylalanine inclusive. Only the CDR3 DNA is retained, 48 bases long and in frame from the first base.

The clonotype comes from a woman aged 25-40 years in good health. The V and J segments used are TRBV7-2 and TRBJ2-1; TRBD2 could be the D gene, as 6 bases match. What was sequenced was blood. The bases read TGTGCCGGCAGCTTGACTAGTATCCTGAACTACAATGAGCAGTTCTTC. This yields the protein CAGSLTSILNYNEQFF. The full variable domain, with segments outside the CDR3 supplied by the reference TRBV7-2 and TRBJ2-1 proteins, appears as GAGVSQSPSNKVTEKGKDVELRCDPISGHTALYWYRQSLGQGLEFLIYFQGNSAPDKSGLPSDRFSAERTGGSVSTLTIQRTQQEDSAVYLCAGSLTSILNYNEQFFGPGTRLTVL.